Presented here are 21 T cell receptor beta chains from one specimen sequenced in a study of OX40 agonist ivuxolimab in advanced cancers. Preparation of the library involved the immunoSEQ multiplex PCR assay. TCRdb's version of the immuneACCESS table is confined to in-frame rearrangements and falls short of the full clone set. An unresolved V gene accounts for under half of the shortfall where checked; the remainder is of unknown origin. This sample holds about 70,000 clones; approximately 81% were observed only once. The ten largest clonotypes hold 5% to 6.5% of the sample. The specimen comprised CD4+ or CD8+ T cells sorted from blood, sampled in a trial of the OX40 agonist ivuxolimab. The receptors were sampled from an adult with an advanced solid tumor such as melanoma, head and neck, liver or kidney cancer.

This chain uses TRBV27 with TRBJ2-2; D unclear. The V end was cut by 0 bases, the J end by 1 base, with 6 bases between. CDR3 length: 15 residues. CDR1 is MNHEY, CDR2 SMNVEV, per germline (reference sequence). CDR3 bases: TGTGCCAGCAGTTTATCTGATGAGAACACCGGGGAGCTGTTTTTT. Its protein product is CASSLSDENTGELFF.

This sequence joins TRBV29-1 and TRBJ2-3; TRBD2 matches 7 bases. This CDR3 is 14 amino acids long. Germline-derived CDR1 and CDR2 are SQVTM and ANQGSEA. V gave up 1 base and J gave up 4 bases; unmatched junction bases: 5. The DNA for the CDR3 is TGCAGCGTTGAAGGCCGGGAGGTCTCAGATACGCAGTATTTT. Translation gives CSVEGREVSDTQYF.

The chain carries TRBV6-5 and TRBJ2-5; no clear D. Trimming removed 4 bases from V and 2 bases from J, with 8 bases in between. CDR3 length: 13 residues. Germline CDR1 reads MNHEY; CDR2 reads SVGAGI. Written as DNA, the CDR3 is TGTGCCAGCAGTTTCGGCTTTCAAGAGACCCAGTACTTC. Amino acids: CASSFGFQETQYF.

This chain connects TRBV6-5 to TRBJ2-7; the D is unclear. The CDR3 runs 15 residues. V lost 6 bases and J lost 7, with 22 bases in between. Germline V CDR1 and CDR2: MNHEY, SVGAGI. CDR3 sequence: CASSRLRVSLGEQYF. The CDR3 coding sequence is TGTGCCAGCAGCCGCTTAAGGGTTTCCCTCGGGGAGCAGTACTTC.

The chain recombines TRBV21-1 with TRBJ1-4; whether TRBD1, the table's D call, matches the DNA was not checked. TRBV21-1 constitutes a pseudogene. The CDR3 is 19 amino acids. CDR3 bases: TGTGCCAGCAGCAAGGGTTGTGGGGACAGGGAGGGGACTAATGAAAAACTGTTTTTT. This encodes CASSKGCGDREGTNEKLFF.

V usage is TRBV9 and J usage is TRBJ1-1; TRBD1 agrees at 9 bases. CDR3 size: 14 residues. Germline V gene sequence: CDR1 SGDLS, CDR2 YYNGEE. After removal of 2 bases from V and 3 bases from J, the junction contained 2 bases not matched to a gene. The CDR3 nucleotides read TGTGCCAGCAGCGTGACAGGGGGTGACACTGAAGCTTTCTTT. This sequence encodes CASSVTGGDTEAFF.

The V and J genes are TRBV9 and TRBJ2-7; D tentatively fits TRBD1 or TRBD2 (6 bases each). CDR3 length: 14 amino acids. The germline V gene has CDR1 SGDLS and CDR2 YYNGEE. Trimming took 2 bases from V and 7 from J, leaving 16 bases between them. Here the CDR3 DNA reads TGTGCCAGCAGCGTTGAGGGGGGTACGGGTGAGCAGTACTTC. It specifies CASSVEGGTGEQYF.

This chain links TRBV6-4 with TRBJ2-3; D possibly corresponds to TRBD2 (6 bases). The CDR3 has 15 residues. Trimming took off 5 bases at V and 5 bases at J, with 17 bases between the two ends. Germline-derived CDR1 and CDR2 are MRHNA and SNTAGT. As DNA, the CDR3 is TGTGCCAGCAGTACCCACCCCGGGGAGGAAGATACGCAGTATTTT. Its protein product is CASSTHPGEEDTQYF.

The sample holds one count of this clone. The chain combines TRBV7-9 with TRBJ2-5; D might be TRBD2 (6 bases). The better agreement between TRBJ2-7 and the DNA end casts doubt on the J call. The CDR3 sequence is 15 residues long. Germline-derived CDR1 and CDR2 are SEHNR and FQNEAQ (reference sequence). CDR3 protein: CASSLPQGGIYEQYF. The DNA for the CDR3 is TGTGCCAGCAGCCTTCCTCAAGGAGGGATTTACGAGCAGTACTTC.

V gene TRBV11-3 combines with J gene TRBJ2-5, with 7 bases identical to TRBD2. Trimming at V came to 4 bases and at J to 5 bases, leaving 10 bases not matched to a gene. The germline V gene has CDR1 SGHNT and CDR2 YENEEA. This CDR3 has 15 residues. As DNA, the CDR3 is TGTGCCAGCAGCTCCCGGGACTATTTTTGGGAGACCCAGTACTTC. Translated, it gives CASSSRDYFWETQYF.

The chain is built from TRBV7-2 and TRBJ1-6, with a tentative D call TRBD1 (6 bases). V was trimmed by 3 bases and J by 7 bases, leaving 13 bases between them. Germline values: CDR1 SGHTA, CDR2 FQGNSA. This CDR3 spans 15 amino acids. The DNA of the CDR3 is TGTGCCAGCAGCTTTCAGACAGGATACAATTCACCCCTCCACTTT. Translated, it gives CASSFQTGYNSPLHF.

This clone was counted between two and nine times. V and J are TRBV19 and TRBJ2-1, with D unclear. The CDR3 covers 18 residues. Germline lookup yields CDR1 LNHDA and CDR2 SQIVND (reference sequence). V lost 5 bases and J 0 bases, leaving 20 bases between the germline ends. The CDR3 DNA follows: TGTGCCAGTAGTCGCACGGTGAACCCCATAGTCTCCTACAATGAGCAGTTCTTC. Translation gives CASSRTVNPIVSYNEQFF.

CDR3 nucleotides: TGTGCCAGCACAGCCCTTCCCGGGCAGGATAACTATGGCTACACCTTC. As protein: CASTALPGQDNYGYTF. This sequence joins TRBV2 and TRBJ1-2; D uncertain. Germline assignment: CDR1 SNHLY and CDR2 FYNNEI. Between the trimmed V and J ends, which lost 7 bases and 1 base, there was a span of 19 bases. CDR3 length equals 16 residues.

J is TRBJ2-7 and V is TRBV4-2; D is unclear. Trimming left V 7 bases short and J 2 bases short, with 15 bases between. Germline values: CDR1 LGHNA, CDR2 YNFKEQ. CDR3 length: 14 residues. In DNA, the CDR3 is TGTGCCAGCACCCGATCCGTCGCGGCCTACGAGCAGTACTTC. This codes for CASTRSVAAYEQYF.

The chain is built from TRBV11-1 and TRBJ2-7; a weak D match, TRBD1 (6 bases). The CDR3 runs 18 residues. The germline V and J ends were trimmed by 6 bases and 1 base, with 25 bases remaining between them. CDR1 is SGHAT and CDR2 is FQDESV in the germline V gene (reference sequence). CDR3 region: CASSFQLPTGFGSYEQYF. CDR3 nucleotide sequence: TGTGCCAGCAGTTTTCAACTACCCACAGGGTTTGGATCCTACGAGCAGTACTTC.

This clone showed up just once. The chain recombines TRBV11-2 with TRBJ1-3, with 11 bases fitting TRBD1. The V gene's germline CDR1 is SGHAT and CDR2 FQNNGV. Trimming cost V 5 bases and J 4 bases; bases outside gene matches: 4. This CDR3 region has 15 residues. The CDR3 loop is CASSPGQGAGNTIYF. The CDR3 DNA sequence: TGTGCCAGCAGCCCCGGACAGGGGGCGGGAAACACCATATATTTT. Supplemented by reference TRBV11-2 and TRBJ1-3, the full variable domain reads EAGVAQSPRYKIIEKRQSVAFWCNPISGHATLYWYQQILGQGPKLLIQFQNNGVVDDSQLPKDRFSAERLKGVDSTLKIQPAKLEDSAVYLCASSPGQGAGNTIYFGEGSWLTVV.

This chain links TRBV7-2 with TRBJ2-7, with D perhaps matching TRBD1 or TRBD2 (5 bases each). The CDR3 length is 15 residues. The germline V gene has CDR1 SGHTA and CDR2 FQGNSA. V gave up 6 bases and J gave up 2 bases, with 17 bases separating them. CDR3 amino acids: CASRKPGTRTYEQYF. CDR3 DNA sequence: TGTGCCAGCAGAAAACCCGGGACCCGTACCTACGAGCAGTACTTC.

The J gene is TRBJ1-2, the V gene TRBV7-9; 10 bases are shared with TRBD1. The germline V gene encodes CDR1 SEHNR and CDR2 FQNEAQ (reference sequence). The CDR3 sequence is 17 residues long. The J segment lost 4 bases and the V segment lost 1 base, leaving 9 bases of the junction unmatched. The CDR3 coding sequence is TGTGCCAGCAGCTTAGGTTGGACAGGGGGACCTTCCTATGGCTACACCTTC. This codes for CASSLGWTGGPSYGYTF.

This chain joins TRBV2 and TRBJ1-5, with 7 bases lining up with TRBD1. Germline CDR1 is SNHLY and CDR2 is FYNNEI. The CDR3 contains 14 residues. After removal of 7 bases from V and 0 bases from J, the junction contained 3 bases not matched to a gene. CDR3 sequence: CASKQGDSNQPQHF. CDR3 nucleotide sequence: TGTGCCAGCAAGCAGGGGGATAGCAATCAGCCCCAGCATTTT.

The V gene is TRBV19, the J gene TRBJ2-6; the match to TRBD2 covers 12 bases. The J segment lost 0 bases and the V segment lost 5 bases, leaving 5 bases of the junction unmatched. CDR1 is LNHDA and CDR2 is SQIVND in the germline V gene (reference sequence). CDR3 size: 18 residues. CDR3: CASSVGLAGHSGANVLTF. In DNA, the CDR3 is TGTGCCAGTAGTGTAGGACTAGCGGGACACTCTGGGGCCAACGTCCTGACTTTC.

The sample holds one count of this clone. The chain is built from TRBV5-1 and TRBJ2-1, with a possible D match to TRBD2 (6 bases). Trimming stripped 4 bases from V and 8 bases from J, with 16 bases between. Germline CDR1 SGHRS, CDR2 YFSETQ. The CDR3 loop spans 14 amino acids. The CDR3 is CASSPGTPGDEQFF. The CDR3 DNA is TGCGCCAGCAGCCCCGGGACCCCGGGGGATGAGCAGTTCTTC. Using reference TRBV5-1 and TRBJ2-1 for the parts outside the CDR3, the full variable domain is KAGVTQTPRYLIKTRGQQVTLSCSPISGHRSVSWYQQTPGQGLQFLFEYFSETQRNKGNFPGRFSGRQFSNSRSEMNVSTLELGDSALYLCASSPGTPGDEQFFGPGTRLTVL.